This T cell receptor (beta chain) appears in the sequencing data of a study of OX40 agonist ivuxolimab in advanced cancers. Study-wide context: Partial responses were recorded for three patients, including one with hepatocellular carcinoma and two with cutaneous melanoma.

This clone was counted once. Its antigen is undetermined. V was trimmed by 6 bases and J by 6 bases, leaving 13 bases between them. The CDR3 extends over 13 amino acids. The germline V gene encodes CDR1 LGHNT and CDR2 FRNRAP. General observations from the study: Expanded clones were, on average, more numerous in CD8+ T cells than in CD4+.

Measured with immunoSEQ multiplex PCR; TCRdb has only the in-frame clones, and not every one. The sample holds 79,000 or so clones, roughly 85% seen once. The material was CD4+ or CD8+ T cells sorted from blood, obtained in a trial of the OX40 agonist ivuxolimab. The V call is TRBV12-5, the J call TRBJ2-3; D is possibly TRBD2 (5 bases). This TCR came from an adult with an advanced solid tumor such as melanoma, head and neck, liver or kidney cancer. CDR3 coding DNA: TGTGCTAGTGGGACCGGGCCGGGGGATACGCAGTATTTT. Its protein is CASGTGPGDTQYF.